These 8 T cell receptor beta chains came from one sample sequenced in a study of Ad26.COV2.S vaccination and SARS-CoV-2 variants. Only in-frame clones appear in the TCRdb table, and some are missing; sequencing was by immunoSEQ multiplex PCR. The sample holds under 250,000 clones, roughly 89% seen once. Treatment reported: roughly 19 received Ad26.COV2.S at low or high dose, single or two shots; 5 received placebo; per-sample allocation not given. The samples were gathered on day 63 after the first injection of vaccine or placebo. Sequenced here: peripheral blood, sampled in a trial of Ad26.COV2.S vaccine versus placebo. The source of these receptors is a person aged 18-60 years who received the Ad26.COV2.S COVID-19 vaccine or a placebo.

V usage is TRBV29-1 and J usage is TRBJ1-6; tentative D call: TRBD1 (6 bases). The ends were cut back, 8 bases at V and 8 bases at J, with 16 bases in the middle. The CDR3 sequence is 13 residues long. Germline CDR1 is SQVTM and CDR2 is ANQGSEA. The CDR3 reads CSTRNHRDSPLHF. The CDR3 coding sequence is TGCAGCACCCGGAACCACAGGGATTCACCCCTCCACTTT.

The chain has TRBV6-5 and TRBJ2-5, with unresolved D. V dropped 4 bases and J dropped 2 bases, with 11 bases sitting between them. CDR3 length equals 14 residues. Germline values: CDR1 MNHEY, CDR2 SVGAGI. The CDR3 spells CASSSTMTQETQYF. Written as DNA, the CDR3 is TGTGCCAGCAGTTCGACAATGACTCAAGAGACCCAGTACTTC.

The CDR3 spells CAMVEAGRGNQPQHF. CDR3 sequence (DNA): TGTGCCATGGTTGAGGCGGGTCGCGGCAATCAGCCCCAGCATTTT. V usage is TRBV24-1 and J usage is TRBJ1-5; D remains ambiguous. The CDR3 has 15 amino acids. Germline V lookup: CDR1 KGHDR, CDR2 SFDVKD. V was pared by 11 bases and J by 2 bases, with 18 bases between.

This chain joins TRBV6-2 or TRBV6-3 and TRBJ2-1, with D perhaps given as TRBD1 or TRBD2 (6 bases each). The CDR3 sequence is 16 residues long. Germline V lookup: CDR1 MNHEY, CDR2 SVGEGT. V was shortened by 2 bases and J by 3 bases, with 14 bases between the two germline ends. The CDR3 spells CASSYSPGALYNEQFF. DNA for the CDR3: TGTGCCAGCAGTTACAGTCCGGGGGCCCTCTACAATGAGCAGTTCTTC.

The rearrangement uses TRBV7-9 and TRBJ1-2; no firm D call. V was trimmed by 5 bases and J by 4 bases, leaving 14 bases between them. CDR1 is SEHNR, CDR2 FQNEAQ, per germline (reference sequence). This CDR3 is 14 amino acids long. The CDR3 spells CASSPSGSLYGYTF. CDR3 DNA sequence: TGTGCCAGCAGCCCCTCGGGGTCGCTCTATGGCTACACCTTC. The full variable domain, completed using reference TRBV7-9 and TRBJ1-2, is DTGVSQNPRHKITKRGQNVTFRCDPISEHNRLYWYRQTLGQGPEFLTYFQNEAQLEKSRLLSDRFSAERPKGSFSTLEIQRTEQGDSAMYLCASSPSGSLYGYTFGSGTRLTVV.

This rearrangement joins TRBV7-9 to TRBJ2-1, with 13 bases identical to TRBD2. The trim removed 4 bases at V and 5 bases at J, leaving 5 bases unmatched. Per germline, CDR1 SEHNR and CDR2 FQNEAQ (reference sequence). This CDR3 is 16 amino acids long. CDR3: CASSSRTSGSHNEQFF. DNA for the CDR3: TGTGCCAGCAGCTCGCGGACTAGCGGGAGTCACAATGAGCAGTTCTTC.

CDR3 loop: CASSLQGVGNGYTF. DNA for the CDR3: TGTGCCAGCAGCTTACAGGGAGTTGGGAATGGCTACACCTTC. This sequence joins TRBV7-2 and TRBJ1-2; a possible D gene is TRBD1 (5 bases). There are 14 residues in the CDR3. V was cut by 2 bases and J by 6 bases, with 13 bases left in between. Germline CDR1 SGHTA, CDR2 FQGNSA.

J is TRBJ2-2 and V is TRBV6-2 or TRBV6-3, with 7 bases fitting TRBD1. V lost 0 bases to trimming and J lost 1 base; unmatched junction nucleotides: 5. Germline V CDR1 and CDR2: MNHEY, SVGEGT. The CDR3 is 17 amino acids. CDR3 DNA sequence: TGTGCCAGCAGTTACTCGAGGGGGCTTTTGAACACCGGGGAGCTGTTTTTT. The encoded protein is CASSYSRGLLNTGELFF.